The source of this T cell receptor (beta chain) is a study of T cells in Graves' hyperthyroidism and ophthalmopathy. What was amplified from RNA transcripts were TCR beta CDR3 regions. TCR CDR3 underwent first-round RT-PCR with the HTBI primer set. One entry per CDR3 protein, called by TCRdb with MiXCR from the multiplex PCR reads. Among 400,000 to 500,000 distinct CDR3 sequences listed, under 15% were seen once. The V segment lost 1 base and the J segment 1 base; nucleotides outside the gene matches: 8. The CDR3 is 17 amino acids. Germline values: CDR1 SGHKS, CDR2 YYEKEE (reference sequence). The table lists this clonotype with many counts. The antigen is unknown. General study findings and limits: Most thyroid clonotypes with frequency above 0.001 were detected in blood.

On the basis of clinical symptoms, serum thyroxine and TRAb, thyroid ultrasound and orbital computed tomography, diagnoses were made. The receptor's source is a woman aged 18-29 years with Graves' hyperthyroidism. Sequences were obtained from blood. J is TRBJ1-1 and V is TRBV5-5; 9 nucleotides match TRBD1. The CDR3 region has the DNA TGTGCCAGCAGCTTGTCTATTGGGACAGGGCGGAACACTGAAGCTTTCTTT. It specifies CASSLSIGTGRNTEAFF.